The clone carrying this T cell receptor beta chain turned up a few times. Its specificity is not known. This entry belongs to a study of identical twins. Overall study results and limits: Not following the same donors, the study drew its conclusions from cross-sectional statistical analysis.

MiXCR was run by TCRdb on the 5' RACE reads, yielding one entry per CDR3 protein. This table holds some 1,700,000 distinct CDR3 sequences, around 29% found once. This CDR3 is built from 17 residues. V gave up 2 bases and J gave up 2 bases; unmatched junction bases: 8. The origin of this receptor is a newborn girl in good health. Sequences were obtained from cord blood. The rearrangement uses TRBV12-3 or TRBV12-4 and TRBJ2-7, with 11 positions matching TRBD2. CDR3: CASSLMFPGLAAYEQYF. The DNA for the CDR3 is TGTGCCAGCAGTTTAATGTTCCCGGGACTAGCGGCCTACGAGCAGTACTTC.